The 5 T cell receptor beta chains listed next were all sequenced from one sample in a study of shared clonotypes between healthy human individuals. Assay used: immunoSEQ multiplex PCR; TCRdb lists only in-frame clones, some missing. Of some 580,000 clones listed, roughly 98% were seen once; the top ten hold 0.25% to 0.35%. Terminally differentiated effector memory CD45RA+ cells were excluded from the naive CD8 cells, which were CD45RO-negative and positively selected for CCR7. Sequenced material: naive CD8+ T cells sorted from blood. Receptor source: a man aged 25 to 40 in good health.

The chain couples TRBV6-1 to TRBJ1-2; perhaps TRBD1 as D (5 bases). This CDR3 region has 17 residues. The germline V gene encodes CDR1 MNHNS and CDR2 SASEGT. The V end lost 3 bases, the J end lost 8 bases, and 25 bases lay between the germline ends. The CDR3 nucleotides read TGTGCCAGCAGTGAGGATTTTGGCACAGGTCTGGCTCGGGGCTACACCTTC. This sequence encodes CASSEDFGTGLARGYTF.

The chain recombines TRBV5-4 with TRBJ2-3; possibly TRBD2 for D (5 bases). The CDR3 is made up of 14 amino acids. The V and J ends lost 6 bases and 4 bases respectively, with 15 bases between them. Germline CDR1 is SGHNT and CDR2 is YYREEE (reference sequence). The CDR3 here is CASTLRRSPDTQYF. The CDR3 bases are TGTGCCAGCACCCTGAGGAGGTCGCCAGATACGCAGTATTTT.

The chain has TRBV29-1 and TRBJ1-1; unclear D gene. Trimming stripped 0 bases from V and 10 bases from J, with 15 bases between. The CDR3 is 13 residues long. Looked up from germline, CDR1 is SQVTM and CDR2 is ANQGSEA. This CDR3 reads CSVEDSRQSGAFF. CDR3 DNA: TGCAGCGTTGAAGATTCTCGGCAGTCAGGAGCTTTCTTT. The full variable domain, with the rest looked up from reference TRBV29-1 and TRBJ1-1, is SAVISQKPSRDICQRGTSLTIQCQVDSQVTMMFWYRQQPGQSLTLIATANQGSEATYESGFVIDKFPISRPNLTFSTLTVSNMSPEDSSIYLCSVEDSRQSGAFFGQGTRLTVV.

The chain has TRBV7-9 and TRBJ1-5, with unresolved D. Between the trimmed V and J ends, which lost 4 bases and 1 base, there was a span of 11 bases. The CDR3 runs to 15 residues. Germline assignment: CDR1 SEHNR and CDR2 FQNEAQ (reference sequence). The CDR3 DNA reads TGTGCCAGCAGCTCTGGAGGGTTGAGCAATCAGCCCCAGCATTTT. Translated: CASSSGGLSNQPQHF. The full variable domain, rest sourced from reference TRBV7-9 and TRBJ1-5, is DTGVSQNPRHKITKRGQNVTFRCDPISEHNRLYWYRQTLGQGPEFLTYFQNEAQLEKSRLLSDRFSAERPKGSFSTLEIQRTEQGDSAMYLCASSSGGLSNQPQHFGDGTRLSIL.

The genes are TRBV29-1 and TRBJ2-7; D possibly uses TRBD1 or TRBD2 (6 bases each). Germline values: CDR1 SQVTM, CDR2 ANQGSEA. The germline V and J ends were trimmed by 7 bases and 2 bases, with 15 bases remaining between them. This CDR3 spans 13 amino acids. The DNA for the CDR3 is TGCAGCGCTGGGGGGCCTGACACCTACGAGCAGTACTTC. This sequence encodes CSAGGPDTYEQYF.